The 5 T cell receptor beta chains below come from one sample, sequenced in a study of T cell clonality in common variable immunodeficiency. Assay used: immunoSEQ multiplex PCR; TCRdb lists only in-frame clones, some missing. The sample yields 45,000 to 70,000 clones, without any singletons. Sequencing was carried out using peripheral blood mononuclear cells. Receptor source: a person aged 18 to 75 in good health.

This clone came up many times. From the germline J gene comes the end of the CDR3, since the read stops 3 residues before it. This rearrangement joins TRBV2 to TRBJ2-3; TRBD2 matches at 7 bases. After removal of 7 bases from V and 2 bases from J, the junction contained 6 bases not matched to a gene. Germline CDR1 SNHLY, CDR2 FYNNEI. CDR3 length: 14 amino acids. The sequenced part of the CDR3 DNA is TGTGCCAGCAAGGAGCGGGGTAACACAGATACG. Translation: CASKERGNTDT. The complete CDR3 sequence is CASKERGNTDTQYF.

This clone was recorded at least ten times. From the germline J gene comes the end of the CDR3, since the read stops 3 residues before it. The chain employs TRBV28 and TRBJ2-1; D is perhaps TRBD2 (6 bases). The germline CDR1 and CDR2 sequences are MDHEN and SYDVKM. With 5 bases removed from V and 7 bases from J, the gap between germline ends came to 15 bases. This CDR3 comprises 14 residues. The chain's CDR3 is CASSTSKNGNEQFF. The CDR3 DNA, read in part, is TGTGCCAGCAGTACTAGCAAGAACGGGAATGAG. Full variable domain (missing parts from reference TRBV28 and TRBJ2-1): DVKVTQSSRYLVKRTGEKVFLECVQDMDHENMFWYRQDPGLGLRLIYFSYDVKMKEKGDIPEGYSVSREKKERFSLILESASTNQTSMYLCASSTSKNGNEQFFGPGTRLTVL.

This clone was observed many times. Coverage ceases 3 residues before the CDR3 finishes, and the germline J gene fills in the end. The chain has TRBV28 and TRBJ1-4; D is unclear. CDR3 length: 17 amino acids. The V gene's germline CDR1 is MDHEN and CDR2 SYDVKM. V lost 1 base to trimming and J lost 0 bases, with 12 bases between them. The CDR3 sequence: CASSLSDNHPTNEKLFF. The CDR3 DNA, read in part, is TGTGCCAGCAGTTTATCAGACAACCACCCAACTAATGAAAAA.

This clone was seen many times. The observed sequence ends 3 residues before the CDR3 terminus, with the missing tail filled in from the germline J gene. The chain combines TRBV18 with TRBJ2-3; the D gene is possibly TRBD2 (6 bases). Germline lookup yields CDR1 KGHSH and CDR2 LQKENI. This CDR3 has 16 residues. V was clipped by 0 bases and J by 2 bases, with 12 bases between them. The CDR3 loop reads CASSPPREVSTDTQYF. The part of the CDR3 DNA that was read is TGTGCCAGCTCACCACCCAGGGAGGTGTCCACAGATACG.

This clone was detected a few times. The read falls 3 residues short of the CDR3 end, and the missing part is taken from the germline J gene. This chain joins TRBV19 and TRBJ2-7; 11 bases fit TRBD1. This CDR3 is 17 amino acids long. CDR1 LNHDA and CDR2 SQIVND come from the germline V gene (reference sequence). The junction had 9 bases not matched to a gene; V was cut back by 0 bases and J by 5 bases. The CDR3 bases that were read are TGTGCCAGTAGTATAGACCTCACCCCGGGACAGGGGGACGAG. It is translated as CASSIDLTPGQGDE. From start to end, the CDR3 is CASSIDLTPGQGDEQYF.